The rows below give T cell receptor beta chains drawn from one sample of a study of spatial heterogeneity in lung cancer. MiXCR, applied by TCRdb to the 5' RACE reads, yields one record per CDR3 protein. The data hold 45,000 to 55,000 distinct CDR3 sequences, with over 4.5% observed a single time. Material: PBMCs, obtained at surgery. The receptors originated from a male donor with early-stage non-small cell lung cancer. The CDR3 runs from the conserved cysteine through the conserved F or W. The D gene is left open where the match is weak. A clone size is listed for some rows: how often the clone was seen (once, few, many), or a class if it is expanded.

j_call: TRBJ1-5
v_call: TRBV6-5
clone_size: NA
d_call: NA
cdr3_aa: CASSPLDGKPQHF
cdr3_nt: TGTGCCAGCAGCCCCCTTGATGGGAAGCCCCAGCATTTT

j_call: TRBJ2-2
v_call: TRBV4-1
clone_size: many
d_call: NA
cdr3_aa: CASSPQRSTGELFF
cdr3_nt: TGCGCCAGCAGCCCACAAAGGAGTACCGGGGAGCTGTTTTTT

j_call: TRBJ2-3
v_call: TRBV7-7
clone_size: many
d_call: NA
cdr3_aa: CASSLGVKDTQYF
cdr3_nt: TGTGCTAGCAGCTTAGGCGTAAAGGATACGCAGTATTTT

j_call: TRBJ2-7
v_call: TRBV3-1
clone_size: NA
d_call: TRBD1
cdr3_aa: CASSGTAYEQYF
cdr3_nt: TGTGCCAGCAGCGGGACAGCCTACGAGCAGTACTTC

j_call: TRBJ2-2
v_call: TRBV11-2
clone_size: many
d_call: TRBD1
cdr3_aa: CASSHRGQGSGELFF
cdr3_nt: TGTGCCAGCAGCCACCGGGGACAGGGGTCCGGGGAGCTGTTTTTT

j_call: TRBJ2-1
v_call: TRBV5-1
clone_size: many
d_call: NA
cdr3_aa: CASSPPRDSSYNEQFF
cdr3_nt: TGCGCCAGCAGCCCCCCCCGGGACTCCTCCTACAATGAGCAGTTCTTC

j_call: TRBJ2-7
v_call: TRBV28
clone_size: many
d_call: NA
cdr3_aa: CASSFKTGQYF
cdr3_nt: TGTGCCAGCAGTTTTAAGACGGGGCAGTACTTC

j_call: TRBJ2-7
v_call: TRBV27
clone_size: few
d_call: TRBD1
cdr3_aa: CASSGQGRIFPYEQYF
cdr3_nt: TGTGCCAGCAGCGGACAGGGGAGGATTTTTCCCTACGAGCAGTACTTC

j_call: TRBJ2-2
v_call: TRBV2
clone_size: medium-sized
d_call: NA
cdr3_aa: CASSETGELFF
cdr3_nt: TGTGCTAGCTCGGAAACCGGGGAGCTGTTTTTT

j_call: TRBJ2-4
v_call: TRBV29-1
clone_size: many
d_call: TRBD1
cdr3_aa: CSVVQGADIQYF
cdr3_nt: TGCAGCGTTGTTCAGGGGGCAGACATTCAGTACTTC

j_call: TRBJ2-5
v_call: TRBV18
clone_size: many
d_call: NA
cdr3_aa: CASSPRYQETQYF
cdr3_nt: TGTGCCAGCTCACCCCGGTACCAAGAGACCCAGTACTTC

j_call: TRBJ2-5
v_call: TRBV5-6
clone_size: few
d_call: NA
cdr3_aa: CASSLGGSYQETQYF
cdr3_nt: TGTGCCAGCAGCTTGGGCGGCAGTTACCAAGAGACCCAGTACTTC

j_call: TRBJ2-1
v_call: TRBV3-1
clone_size: many
d_call: NA
cdr3_aa: CASSQAGVGGEQFF
cdr3_nt: TGTGCCAGCAGCCAAGCGGGAGTAGGCGGTGAGCAGTTCTTC

j_call: TRBJ1-5
v_call: TRBV6-5
clone_size: NA
d_call: NA
cdr3_aa: CASSYRGPRSNQPQHF
cdr3_nt: TGTGCCAGCAGTTACAGGGGACCTAGGAGCAATCAGCCCCAGCATTTT

j_call: TRBJ2-2
v_call: TRBV28
clone_size: many
d_call: NA
cdr3_aa: CASSRNTGELFF
cdr3_nt: TGTGCCAGCAGCCGGAACACCGGGGAGCTGTTTTTT

j_call: TRBJ2-3
v_call: TRBV20-1
clone_size: many
d_call: TRBD2
cdr3_aa: CSASTSGGAGTDTQYF
cdr3_nt: TGCAGTGCTAGTACTAGCGGGGGGGCCGGCACAGATACGCAGTATTTT

j_call: TRBJ1-1
v_call: TRBV5-8
clone_size: many
d_call: NA
cdr3_aa: CASSLWAGSMNTEAFF
cdr3_nt: TGTGCCAGCAGCTTGTGGGCAGGGAGTATGAACACTGAAGCTTTCTTT

j_call: TRBJ2-1
v_call: TRBV14
clone_size: many
d_call: TRBD2
cdr3_aa: CASSQVREGQFF
cdr3_nt: TGTGCCAGCAGCCAAGTCAGGGAGGGGCAGTTCTTC

j_call: TRBJ1-1
v_call: TRBV7-8
clone_size: few
d_call: NA
cdr3_aa: CASSEDNTGTEAFF
cdr3_nt: TGTGCCAGCAGCGAAGATAATACGGGGACTGAAGCTTTCTTT

j_call: TRBJ1-6
v_call: TRBV5-6
clone_size: many
d_call: NA
cdr3_aa: CASSLQGLSSPLHF
cdr3_nt: TGTGCCAGCAGCTTACAGGGTTTAAGTTCACCCCTCCACTTT

j_call: TRBJ1-2
v_call: TRBV20-1
clone_size: many
d_call: NA
cdr3_aa: CSAEYNYGYTF
cdr3_nt: TGCAGTGCTGAATACAACTATGGCTACACCTTC

j_call: TRBJ2-2
v_call: TRBV29-1
clone_size: many
d_call: NA
cdr3_aa: CSALRYTGELFF
cdr3_nt: TGCAGCGCTTTGCGGTATACCGGGGAGCTGTTTTTT

j_call: TRBJ2-2
v_call: TRBV2
clone_size: many
d_call: NA
cdr3_aa: CASRAGRNGELFF
cdr3_nt: TGTGCCAGCAGGGCGGGGAGGAACGGGGAGCTGTTTTTT

j_call: TRBJ2-6
v_call: TRBV14
clone_size: few
d_call: NA
cdr3_aa: CASSQVSGANVLTF
cdr3_nt: TGTGCCAGCAGCCAAGTCTCTGGGGCCAACGTCCTGACTTTC

j_call: TRBJ1-1
v_call: TRBV14
clone_size: few
d_call: TRBD1
cdr3_aa: CASSLDSVYRGLGMNTEAFF
cdr3_nt: TGTGCCAGCAGCCTCGACAGTGTTTACAGGGGGCTCGGGATGAACACTGAAGCTTTCTTT

j_call: TRBJ2-1
v_call: TRBV5-1
clone_size: few
d_call: NA
cdr3_aa: CASSGQTSVVGNEQFF
cdr3_nt: TGCGCCAGCAGCGGGCAAACTAGTGTCGTTGGCAATGAGCAGTTCTTC

j_call: TRBJ2-3
v_call: TRBV5-1
clone_size: many
d_call: NA
cdr3_aa: CASTQGTDTQYF
cdr3_nt: TGCGCCAGTACACAGGGCACAGATACGCAGTATTTT

j_call: TRBJ2-1
v_call: TRBV7-2
clone_size: many
d_call: NA
cdr3_aa: CASSPGTSTYNEQFF
cdr3_nt: TGTGCCAGCAGCCCCGGGACCAGCACCTACAATGAGCAGTTCTTC

j_call: TRBJ1-3
v_call: TRBV6-2/TRBV6-3
clone_size: many
d_call: NA
cdr3_aa: CASRESSGNTIYF
cdr3_nt: TGTGCCAGCAGAGAGAGCTCTGGAAACACCATATATTTT

j_call: TRBJ1-1
v_call: TRBV7-9
clone_size: many
d_call: NA
cdr3_aa: CASSLEGFEAFF
cdr3_nt: TGTGCCAGCAGCTTAGAGGGGTTCGAAGCTTTCTTT

j_call: TRBJ2-5
v_call: TRBV10-2
clone_size: many
d_call: TRBD1
cdr3_aa: CASTKGQGGTQYF
cdr3_nt: TGCGCCAGCACTAAGGGACAGGGAGGGACCCAGTACTTC

j_call: TRBJ2-1
v_call: TRBV7-9
clone_size: many
d_call: TRBD1
cdr3_aa: CASSLDLSGGIDNEQFF
cdr3_nt: TGTGCCAGCAGCCTCGATCTTTCAGGGGGCATCGACAATGAGCAGTTCTTC

j_call: TRBJ1-1
v_call: TRBV7-2
clone_size: many
d_call: TRBD1
cdr3_aa: CASSQQGASEAFF
cdr3_nt: TGTGCCAGCAGCCAACAGGGGGCGTCTGAAGCTTTCTTT

j_call: TRBJ1-1
v_call: TRBV3-1
clone_size: NA
d_call: NA
cdr3_aa: CASTSADGEAFF
cdr3_nt: TGTGCCAGCACCTCGGCGGACGGTGAAGCTTTCTTT

j_call: TRBJ2-1
v_call: TRBV7-9
clone_size: many
d_call: NA
cdr3_aa: CASSLEGYRGDEQFF
cdr3_nt: TGTGCCAGCAGCTTAGAGGGATATCGAGGGGATGAGCAGTTCTTC

j_call: TRBJ1-1
v_call: TRBV7-2
clone_size: many
d_call: NA
cdr3_aa: CASTIQGRDTEAFF
cdr3_nt: TGTGCCAGCACTATACAGGGTCGAGACACTGAAGCTTTCTTT

j_call: TRBJ1-4
v_call: TRBV7-9
clone_size: NA
d_call: NA
cdr3_aa: CASSYVFKDEKLFF
cdr3_nt: TGTGCCAGCAGCTACGTTTTCAAGGATGAAAAACTGTTTTTT

j_call: TRBJ2-7
v_call: TRBV6-2/TRBV6-3
clone_size: many
d_call: TRBD2
cdr3_aa: CASSYRTSGYEQYF
cdr3_nt: TGTGCCAGCAGTTATCGGACTAGCGGCTACGAGCAGTACTTC

j_call: TRBJ1-1
v_call: TRBV7-9
clone_size: NA
d_call: NA
cdr3_aa: CASSVQSPNTEAFF
cdr3_nt: TGTGCCAGCAGCGTCCAGAGCCCAAACACTGAAGCTTTCTTT

j_call: TRBJ1-3
v_call: TRBV15
clone_size: many
d_call: NA
cdr3_aa: CATSPRGSLSGNTIYF
cdr3_nt: TGTGCCACCAGCCCCCGGGGGAGTCTCTCTGGAAACACCATATATTTT

j_call: TRBJ2-2
v_call: TRBV5-1
clone_size: many
d_call: TRBD1
cdr3_aa: CASSPAGQGTGELFF
cdr3_nt: TGCGCCAGCAGCCCTGCGGGACAGGGGACCGGGGAGCTGTTTTTT

j_call: TRBJ1-1
v_call: TRBV29-1
clone_size: many
d_call: NA
cdr3_aa: CSVEGYTNTEAFF
cdr3_nt: TGCAGCGTTGAAGGGTACACTAACACTGAAGCTTTCTTT

j_call: TRBJ1-5
v_call: TRBV29-1
clone_size: many
d_call: NA
cdr3_aa: CSVRVGGGNQPQHF
cdr3_nt: TGCAGCGTTAGGGTCGGTGGGGGCAATCAGCCCCAGCATTTT

j_call: TRBJ2-1
v_call: TRBV6-1
clone_size: NA
d_call: NA
cdr3_aa: CASSEAWGWNYNEQFF
cdr3_nt: TGTGCCAGCAGTGAAGCGTGGGGCTGGAACTACAATGAGCAGTTCTTC

j_call: TRBJ1-2
v_call: TRBV9
clone_size: many
d_call: NA
cdr3_aa: CASSVDEIYGYTF
cdr3_nt: TGTGCCAGCAGCGTAGATGAGATATATGGCTACACCTTC

j_call: TRBJ2-1
v_call: TRBV4-1
clone_size: many
d_call: NA
cdr3_aa: CASSLGTGLYGREGNEQFF
cdr3_nt: TGCGCCAGCAGCCTTGGGACAGGGCTTTACGGGAGGGAGGGCAATGAGCAGTTCTTC